One and the same sample provided the 9 T cell receptor beta chains below, sequenced in a study of identical twins. One entry per CDR3 protein, called by TCRdb with MiXCR from the 5' RACE reads. The sample lists some 1,600,000 distinct CDR3 sequences, under 35% occurring once. Sequenced material: cord blood. All receptors derive from a newborn girl in good health.

The CDR3 nucleotides are TGCAGCGTTGGGACCGCCTTTGACTATGGCTACACCTTC. Translated: CSVGTAFDYGYTF. This chain links TRBV29-1 with TRBJ1-2; no reliable D call. This CDR3 spans 13 amino acids. V lost 4 bases and J 3 bases, leaving 12 bases between the germline ends. CDR1 is SQVTM, CDR2 ANQGSEA, per germline.

This clonotype was observed many times. The V gene is TRBV12-3 or TRBV12-4, the J gene TRBJ1-2, with TRBD1 as a possible D gene (6 bases). V dropped 9 bases and J dropped 5 bases, with 19 bases sitting between them. This CDR3 contains 14 residues. CDR3 residues: CASAPWGHPYGYTF. CDR3 nucleotide sequence: TGTGCCAGTGCTCCATGGGGACATCCATATGGCTACACCTTC.

The chain has TRBV28 and TRBJ2-6; D gene uncertain. Germline CDR1 reads MDHEN; CDR2 reads SYDVKM. The CDR3 has 18 residues. Trimming shortened V by 8 bases and J by 1 base, and 21 bases separated the two germline ends. The CDR3 spells CASGWNRVGPSGANVLTF. The CDR3 DNA reads as TGTGCCAGCGGCTGGAATCGTGTTGGGCCTTCTGGGGCCAACGTCCTGACTTTC.

CDR3 nucleotide sequence: TGTGCCAGCAGCCCTAGTTGGATGAACACCGGGGAGCTGTTTTTT. Amino acid sequence: CASSPSWMNTGELFF. The rearrangement uses TRBV7-2 and TRBJ2-2; D is ambiguous. CDR1 is SGHTA, CDR2 FQGNSA, per germline. The CDR3 runs to 15 residues. V was cut by 5 bases and J by 1 base, with 11 bases left in between. The full variable domain, with the rest looked up from reference TRBV7-2 and TRBJ2-2, is GAGVSQSPSNKVTEKGKDVELRCDPISGHTALYWYRQSLGQGLEFLIYFQGNSAPDKSGLPSDRFSAERTGGSVSTLTIQRTQQEDSAVYLCASSPSWMNTGELFFGEGSRLTVL.

The rearrangement joins TRBV4-2 to TRBJ1-5; D gene uncertain. The V and J ends lost 1 base and 4 bases respectively, with 8 bases between them. The CDR3 has 14 amino acids. Germline V lookup: CDR1 LGHNA, CDR2 YNFKEQ. The CDR3: CASSQGLRNQPQHF. In DNA form, the CDR3 reads TGTGCCAGCAGCCAAGGACTACGGAATCAGCCCCAGCATTTT.

The rearrangement joins TRBV28 to TRBJ2-2; TRBD2 agrees at 9 bases. This CDR3 region has 18 residues. CDR1 and CDR2 from the germline V gene are MDHEN and SYDVKM. The V and J ends lost 6 bases and 1 base, in that order; junction bases with no gene match: 12. Here the CDR3 DNA reads TGTGCCAGCAGGACGCCGATACGTAGCGGGAGGAACACCGGGGAGCTGTTTTTT. Amino acids: CASRTPIRSGRNTGELFF.

The genes are TRBV7-2 and TRBJ1-5; TRBD1 agrees at 7 bases. Germline V gene lookup returns CDR1 SGHTA and CDR2 FQGNSA. The CDR3 has 19 residues. Losses at the gene ends were 8 bases for V and 0 bases for J; bases not matched to a gene: 19. CDR3 region: CASGSPRGQVLYSNQPQHF. CDR3 sequence (DNA): TGTGCCAGCGGCTCACCCCGAGGACAGGTGCTTTATAGCAATCAGCCCCAGCATTTT.

The table lists this clonotype with a few counts. The V gene is TRBV20-1, the J gene TRBJ1-2, with D unresolved. V gave up 2 bases and J gave up 0 bases, with 7 bases separating them. The CDR3 consists of 13 residues. Germline CDR1 and CDR2: DFQATT and SNEGSKA (reference sequence). CDR3 loop: CSARMEANYGYTF. CDR3 sequence (DNA): TGCAGTGCTAGAATGGAGGCTAACTATGGCTACACCTTC.

The chain is built from TRBV6-2 or TRBV6-3 and TRBJ2-5; possible D gene TRBD2, 6 bases. With the DNA end fitting TRBJ2-7 better, the J assignment may be wrong. This CDR3 region has 11 residues. CDR1 is MNHEY and CDR2 is SVGEGT in the germline V gene. The CDR3 coding sequence is TGTGCCAGCACGCAGGGAGGCGAGCAGTACTTC. As protein: CASTQGGEQYF.